The rows below give T cell receptor beta chains drawn from one sample of a study of shared T cell receptors in the human thymus. Produced via immunoSEQ multiplex PCR; TCRdb's table is partial and in-frame only. The table shows some 640,000 clones, with over 75% occurring only once. These data were likewise used in another study, on human thymus T cells.

Input material: thymocytes. These receptors were obtained from a boy younger than two with a congenital heart defect. CDR3s leave out the opening cysteine and the closing phenylalanine or tryptophan. The size of a clone is reported for some rows only, either as once, few or many, or as a class for expanded clones.

>TRBJ1-4|.|TRBV28
ASSPLTGSSIVSRTPTNEKLF
>TRBJ1-2|.|TRBV9
ASSVLSNYGYT
>TRBJ2-1|.|TRBV4-3
ASSQVCRGNEQF
>TRBJ2-7|.|TRBV29-1
SVRSGRLWEQY
>TRBJ2-7|.|TRBV6-1
ASRGSSYEQY
>TRBJ1-2|.|TRBV10-3
AISSRGEDYGYT
>TRBJ1-1|.|TRBV13
ASQRGTEMNTEAF
>TRBJ1-2|.|TRBV28
ASSLNGQGLWDGYT
>TRBJ2-7|.|TRBV9
ASSPPLVAGGPPPLGEQY
>TRBJ2-1|few|TRBV18
ASSPWEASYNEQF
>TRBJ1-2|.|TRBV28
ASSALRTGDHGYT
>TRBJ2-2|.|TRBV5-1
ASSSPGHSPFANTGELF
>TRBJ2-1|.|TRBV27
ASSFQRGSMNEQF
>TRBJ2-4|.|TRBV10-2
ASSLATLDIQY
>TRBJ1-5|few|TRBV19
ATVQGKDNQPQH
>TRBJ2-1|.|TRBV19
ASSRRSDNEQF
>TRBJ1-2|.|TRBV29-1
SVPRDTRRDYGYT
>TRBJ1-2|.|TRBV5-1
ASSLFGGSTLFGYT
>TRBJ1-1|.|TRBV5-5
ASSLPTGTWAEAF
>TRBJ2-1|.|TRBV6-5
ASSYRLAGDRQF
>TRBJ2-1|.|TRBV2
ASRTTGGL
>TRBJ2-1|.|TRBV14
ASSQLPTGAYNEQF
>TRBJ1-4|.|TRBV5-1
ASSPRDSTNEKLF
>TRBJ2-2|.|TRBV7-9
ASSVSGDAGELF
>TRBJ1-2|.|TRBV27
ASRPSRGQGYGYT
>TRBJ1-2|.|TRBV6-1
ASSHRDRGMRGYT
>TRBJ1-1|.|TRBV6-5
ASSYVSDTEAF
>TRBJ2-1|.|TRBV5-5
ASSYLWTDSYNEQF
>TRBJ2-3|.|TRBV7-9
ASSQRAAGDTQY
>TRBJ2-7|.|TRBV11-2
ASTSLAGEFGEQY
>TRBJ2-5|.|TRBV7-2
ASTDRQETQY
>TRBJ2-4|.|TRBV10-3
AISKTGEGAKNIQY
>TRBJ2-1|.|TRBV19
ASSSLLAGGAEQF
>TRBJ1-1|once|TRBV29-1
SGRGKGFKNTEAF
>TRBJ1-2|.|TRBV4-3
ASSFRRGLGYT
>TRBJ2-3|.|TRBV30
AWFLSGDSTDTQY
>TRBJ1-2|.|TRBV5-5
ASGGINKHYGYT
>TRBJ2-4|.|TRBV2
ASRTPGLAGGPGTKNIQY
>TRBJ2-5|.|TRBV6-6
ASSRLARSLETQY
>TRBJ2-6|.|TRBV4-1
ASSQPHSGRDSGANVLT
>TRBJ2-6|.|TRBV28
ASSLGGYPIYGANVLT
>TRBJ1-1|.|TRBV28
ASSFDGFGAEAF
>TRBJ2-5|few|TRBV7-2
ASGQTSAQETQY
>TRBJ2-7|.|TRBV4-3
ASSPFRWGAPYEQY
>TRBJ2-7|.|TRBV19
ASSVRVQSYEQY
>TRBJ2-7|.|TRBV7-9
ASSSDRVEQY
>TRBJ1-6|.|TRBV4-2
ASSQRQGGGSSYNSPLH
>TRBJ2-4|.|TRBV9
ASSDNPRQPGSKNIQY
>TRBJ1-5|.|TRBV5-6
ASSWWGVPNQPQH
>TRBJ2-1|.|TRBV5-4
ASSPLRGTRVNEQF
>TRBJ2-7|.|TRBV28
ASRPGQGTYEQY
>TRBJ2-2|.|TRBV6-5
ASRPRAEGTGELF
>TRBJ2-7|.|TRBV12-5
ASGLSGTSGSNEQY
>TRBJ2-1|few|TRBV27
ASSPIGTSGGYNEQF